This TCR beta chain was retrieved from a study of T cells in localized non-small cell lung cancer. This clone is labeled medium-sized. CDR1 LGHNT and CDR2 FRNRAP come from the germline V gene. This CDR3 spans 15 amino acids. The V segment lost 6 bases and the J segment 0 bases; nucleotides outside the gene matches: 2. Assay: immunoSEQ multiplex PCR; the TCRdb copy retains only in-frame clones and omits some. The sample yields around 5,000 clones, 35% to 45% seen once. Sequenced here: lung tumor tissue, sampled before any cancer treatment. The gene calls are TRBV12-5 and TRBJ2-6, with 7 bases that match TRBD1. The sequence was collected from a male donor aged 60 or over with stage I squamous cell lung carcinoma. CDR3 region: CASGAGGSGANVLTF. CDR3 DNA sequence: TGTGCTAGTGGAGCAGGGGGCTCTGGGGCCAACGTCCTGACTTTC.